Listed here is a single TCR beta chain. The source of the sample is a study of blood T cell repertoires in COVID-19. Study-level information: The United States, Italy and Spain supplied acute and convalescent COVID-19 samples. Sample material is recorded as cDNA or gDNA derived from T cells, B-cell-depleted T cells, or PBMCs.

Profiling relied on immunoSEQ multiplex PCR, and the TCRdb table lists in-frame clones only, not all of them. The data hold approximately 70,000 clones, with roughly nine tenths observed a single time. CDR1 GTSNPN and CDR2 SVGIG come from the germline V gene (reference sequence). V was pared by 2 bases and J by 0 bases, with 4 bases between. This CDR3 contains 12 residues. What was sequenced was peripheral blood. The sequence came from a human donor in a cohort sampled during active COVID-19. The gene calls are TRBV30 and TRBJ1-2; D is uncertain. For the CDR3, the DNA is TGTGCCTGGAGTCCAGCTAACTATGGCTACACCTTC. Translation: CAWSPANYGYTF.